A selection of T cell receptor beta chains follows, all from one sample in a study of control samples from healthy donors and cancer patients. The table came from immunoSEQ multiplex PCR; TCRdb's copy has only in-frame clones and leaves some out. The data show tens of thousands of clones, approximately 84% seen once. Sequencing used PBMCs. All receptors derive from a man in his 70s with lung cancer. CDR3s include the opening cysteine and the closing phenylalanine or tryptophan. The D gene is left open where the match is weak. Clone size is given for some rows only: seen once, a few or many times, or a class if the clone is expanded.

CDR3aa | CDR3nt | d_gene | j_gene | v_gene | abundance
CATSRSLAGANVLTF | TGTGCCACCAGCCGATCGCTAGCTGGGGCCAACGTCCTGACTTTC | NA | TRBJ2-6 | TRBV15 | few
CASSIAGSGNTIYF | TGTGCCAGTAGTATCGCAGGCTCTGGAAACACCATATATTTT | NA | TRBJ1-3 | TRBV19 | NA
CASSFGTLNEQFF | TGTGCCAGCAGCTTCGGGACACTCAATGAGCAGTTCTTC | NA | TRBJ2-1 | TRBV7-3 | NA
CASNPNRGDTEAFF | TGTGCCAGCAACCCCAATAGGGGGGACACTGAAGCTTTCTTT | NA | TRBJ1-1 | TRBV27 | NA
CASSFTPAGSLKITDTQYF | TGTGCCAGCAGCTTTACGCCAGCGGGGTCCCTAAAAATCACAGATACGCAGTATTTT | TRBD2 | TRBJ2-3 | TRBV7-6 | NA
CAISGQYNEQFF | TGTGCCATCAGTGGACAGTACAATGAGCAGTTCTTC | NA | TRBJ2-1 | TRBV10-3 | NA
CASRDRGKSGNTIYF | TGTGCCAGTCGGGACAGGGGAAAATCTGGAAACACCATATATTTT | TRBD1 | TRBJ1-3 | TRBV28 | NA
CASRTGRYGNEKLFF | TGTGCCAGCAGGACAGGGCGGTATGGAAATGAAAAACTGTTTTTT | TRBD1 | TRBJ1-4 | TRBV6-5 | NA
CASSLTQGNTEAFF | TGCGCCAGCAGCTTGACCCAGGGAAACACTGAAGCTTTCTTT | NA | TRBJ1-1 | TRBV5-1 | NA
CASSPSTSRAETQYF | TGTGCCAGCTCACCCTCTACTTCGCGGGCGGAGACCCAGTACTTC | NA | TRBJ2-5 | TRBV18 | NA
CASSSPNRGSYTF | TGTGCCAGCAGCAGTCCCAACAGGGGTAGCTACACCTTC | TRBD1 | TRBJ1-2 | TRBV7-2 | NA
CASSAIGTSGGKTQYF | TGTGCCAGCAGTGCGATTGGGACTAGCGGGGGGAAGACCCAGTACTTC | TRBD2 | TRBJ2-5 | TRBV2 | few
CASSPQGQGKNIQYF | TGTGCCAGCAGTCCTCAGGGACAGGGAAAAAACATTCAGTACTTC | TRBD1 | TRBJ2-4 | TRBV28 | few
CASSDPKRGGLTDTQYF | TGTGCCAGCAGTGACCCCAAGCGGGGGGGCTTAACAGATACGCAGTATTTT | TRBD2 | TRBJ2-3 | TRBV6-2/TRBV6-3 | NA
CASSPGQGFYNEQFF | TGTGCCAGCAGCCCGGGACAGGGGTTCTACAATGAGCAGTTCTTC | TRBD1 | TRBJ2-1 | TRBV7-2 | NA